The 16 T cell receptor beta chains given below trace back to one sample, sequenced in a study of identical twins. TCRdb passed the 5' RACE reads through MiXCR, listing each CDR3 protein once. The table includes fewer than 250,000 distinct CDR3 sequences, approximately 7% detected once. The data also belong to a second study, concerning yellow fever vaccine responses in identical twins.

The sequencing input was memory (CD45RO+) T cells sorted from blood. The receptor set was obtained from a young woman in good health.

This clonotype was picked up a small number of times. This chain links TRBV18 with TRBJ1-2; D ambiguous. CDR3 length: 14 residues. The V gene lost 3 bases and the J gene lost 5 bases, with 13 bases spanning the gap. Germline-derived CDR1 and CDR2 are KGHSH and LQKENI. CDR3 loop: CASSPGIAEYGYTF. The CDR3 nucleotides are TGTGCCAGCTCACCGGGAATTGCGGAGTATGGCTACACCTTC.

This clonotype has a count of ten or more. This chain links TRBV12-3 or TRBV12-4 with TRBJ2-2; 7 nucleotides match TRBD1. J gave up 6 bases and V 8 bases, and 6 bases lay outside the gene matches. There are 13 residues in the CDR3. CDR3 bases: TGTGCCAGCGAGACAGGGAAGTCCGGGGAGCTGTTTTTT. Translating it yields CASETGKSGELFF.

This clonotype was detected many times. V is TRBV5-1 and J is TRBJ2-1; 9 nucleotides align to TRBD1. With V trimmed by 1 base and J by 7 bases, 6 bases remained unmatched. Germline assignment: CDR1 SGHRS and CDR2 YFSETQ. This CDR3 region has 15 residues. CDR3 bases: TGCGCCAGCAGCTTGCAAGGACAGGGGAATAATGAGCAGTTCTTC. Translated: CASSLQGQGNNEQFF.

This clonotype was seen ten or more times. This chain connects TRBV3-1 to TRBJ1-4, with unresolved D. V shed 2 bases and J shed 8 bases, with 12 bases lying between them. This CDR3 region has 14 residues. Germline V CDR1 and CDR2: LGHDT, YNNKEL (reference sequence). The CDR3 DNA follows: TGTGCCAGCAGCCAAACCACCGGTACGGAAAAACTGTTTTTT. Amino acid sequence: CASSQTTGTEKLFF. The whole variable domain, filled in from reference TRBV3-1 and TRBJ1-4, reads DTAVSQTPKYLVTQMGNDKSIKCEQNLGHDTMYWYKQDSKKFLKIMFSYNNKELIINETVPNRFSPKSPDKAHLNLHINSLELGDSAVYFCASSQTTGTEKLFFGSGTQLSVL.

This clonotype was recorded many times. The chain has TRBV12-3 or TRBV12-4 and TRBJ2-3; possible D gene TRBD1, 5 bases. V was pared by 6 bases and J by 5 bases, with 12 bases between. The CDR3 has 13 amino acids. The DNA of the CDR3 is TGTGCCAGCAGACCAGGGAACAGAGATACGCAGTATTTT. Protein: CASRPGNRDTQYF.

At least ten counts were recorded for this clonotype. V usage is TRBV4-1 and J usage is TRBJ2-7, with TRBD1 matching 9 bases. Trimming at V came to 3 bases and at J to 1 base, leaving 4 bases not matched to a gene. The CDR3 totals 15 residues. CDR1 and CDR2 from the germline V gene are MGHRA and YSYEKL. In nucleotides, the CDR3 is TGCGCCAGCAGCCAGGCCGGGACAGGGTCCTACGAGCAGTACTTC. Translation: CASSQAGTGSYEQYF.

This clonotype was seen more than once but under ten times. V gene TRBV10-2 combines with J gene TRBJ2-1; weak D call: TRBD1 (6 bases). Trimming shortened V by 2 bases and J by 0 bases, and 23 bases separated the two germline ends. The germline V gene has CDR1 WSHSY and CDR2 SAAADI. The CDR3 totals 20 residues. Here the CDR3 reads CASSEALGQQTSSSYNEQFF. CDR3 sequence (DNA): TGCGCCAGCAGTGAGGCCCTTGGACAGCAAACTTCGAGCTCCTACAATGAGCAGTTCTTC.

Ten or more counts support this clonotype. V usage is TRBV12-3 or TRBV12-4 and J usage is TRBJ2-7, with D tentatively TRBD1 (6 bases). The CDR3 totals 13 residues. V was pared by 6 bases and J by 2 bases, with 11 bases between. CDR3 coding DNA: TGTGCCAGCAGCATGAGGGGGACCTACGAGCAGTACTTC. It specifies CASSMRGTYEQYF.

In this sample, this clonotype turned up a few times. This chain joins TRBV6-5 and TRBJ2-7; D assignment may be TRBD1 or TRBD2 (6 bases each). The CDR3 contains 14 residues. The germline gives CDR1 MNHEY, CDR2 SVGAGI. Trimming left V 4 bases short and J 2 bases short, with 12 bases between. The CDR3 DNA sequence: TGTGCCAGCAGTTCAGGGGCGGGGACCTACGAGCAGTACTTC. It is translated as CASSSGAGTYEQYF.

Of note for this clonotype: Germline is not matched at one junction end, which may reflect a read error. The chain couples TRBV3-1 to TRBJ1-6; 10 bases line up with TRBD1. Germline V gene lookup returns CDR1 LGHDT and CDR2 YNNKEL (reference sequence). This CDR3 has 18 amino acids. CDR3 nucleotides: TGTGCCAGCAACCAAATGAGACAGGGGGCAGTGCGGTATTCACCCCTCCACTTT. It translates to CASNQMRQGAVRYSPLHF.

This clonotype was counted only a few times. The chain combines TRBV28 with TRBJ2-7, with 9 bases aligning to TRBD2. The J segment lost 4 bases and the V segment lost 6 bases, leaving 31 bases of the junction unmatched. The germline CDR1 and CDR2 sequences are MDHEN and SYDVKM. This CDR3 is 22 amino acids long. CDR3 DNA sequence: TGTGCCAGCAGCCAACAGATATTTTCCGCCGGGACTAGCCAAATTGGGTTATACGAGCAGTACTTC. Translating it yields CASSQQIFSAGTSQIGLYEQYF.

This sequence joins TRBV14 and TRBJ2-7, with no clear D. CDR3 length equals 14 residues. V shed 1 base and J shed 4 bases, with 11 bases lying between them. Germline lookup yields CDR1 SGHDN and CDR2 FVKESK. This CDR3 is CASSQGYRTYEQYF. DNA for the CDR3: TGTGCCAGCAGCCAAGGGTACAGAACTTACGAGCAGTACTTC. Drawing the rest from reference TRBV14 and TRBJ2-7, the complete variable domain is EAGVTQFPSHSVIEKGQTVTLRCDPISGHDNLYWYRRVMGKEIKFLLHFVKESKQDESGMPNNRFLAERTGGTYSTLKVQPAELEDSGVYFCASSQGYRTYEQYFGPGTRLTVT.

The V call is TRBV6-1, the J call TRBJ2-1; D is unclear. CDR1 and CDR2 from the germline V gene are MNHNS and SASEGT. The CDR3 extends over 15 amino acids. Trimming removed 7 bases from V and 9 bases from J, with 22 bases in between. In DNA, the CDR3 is TGTGCCAGCACCCGAGACTCGAGATTTTTGGGTGAGCAGTTCTTC. Its protein is CASTRDSRFLGEQFF.

This clonotype was detected many times. The chain recombines TRBV5-1 with TRBJ1-5; no definite D call. CDR1 is SGHRS, CDR2 YFSETQ, per germline. The CDR3 sequence is 14 residues long. V was clipped by 0 bases and J by 2 bases, with 6 bases between them. DNA for the CDR3: TGCGCCAGCAGCTTGGAGGTCGGCAATCAGCCCCAGCATTTT. This encodes CASSLEVGNQPQHF.

This clonotype occurred many times. J is TRBJ2-3 and V is TRBV28; no clear D. The ends were cut back, 5 bases at V and 3 bases at J, with 6 bases in the middle. This CDR3 has 12 amino acids. CDR1 MDHEN and CDR2 SYDVKM come from the germline V gene. This chain's CDR3 is CASSPWTDTQYF. The CDR3 coding sequence is TGTGCCAGCAGTCCCTGGACAGATACGCAGTATTTT.

This clonotype was observed at least ten times. The chain combines TRBV12-3 or TRBV12-4 with TRBJ1-3, with D possibly TRBD1 on 6 matching bases. The CDR3 consists of 15 residues. V dropped 7 bases and J dropped 1 base, with 14 bases sitting between them. For the CDR3, the DNA is TGTGCCAGCACGGACGGAGGGGGATCTGGAAACACCATATATTTT. It specifies CASTDGGGSGNTIYF.